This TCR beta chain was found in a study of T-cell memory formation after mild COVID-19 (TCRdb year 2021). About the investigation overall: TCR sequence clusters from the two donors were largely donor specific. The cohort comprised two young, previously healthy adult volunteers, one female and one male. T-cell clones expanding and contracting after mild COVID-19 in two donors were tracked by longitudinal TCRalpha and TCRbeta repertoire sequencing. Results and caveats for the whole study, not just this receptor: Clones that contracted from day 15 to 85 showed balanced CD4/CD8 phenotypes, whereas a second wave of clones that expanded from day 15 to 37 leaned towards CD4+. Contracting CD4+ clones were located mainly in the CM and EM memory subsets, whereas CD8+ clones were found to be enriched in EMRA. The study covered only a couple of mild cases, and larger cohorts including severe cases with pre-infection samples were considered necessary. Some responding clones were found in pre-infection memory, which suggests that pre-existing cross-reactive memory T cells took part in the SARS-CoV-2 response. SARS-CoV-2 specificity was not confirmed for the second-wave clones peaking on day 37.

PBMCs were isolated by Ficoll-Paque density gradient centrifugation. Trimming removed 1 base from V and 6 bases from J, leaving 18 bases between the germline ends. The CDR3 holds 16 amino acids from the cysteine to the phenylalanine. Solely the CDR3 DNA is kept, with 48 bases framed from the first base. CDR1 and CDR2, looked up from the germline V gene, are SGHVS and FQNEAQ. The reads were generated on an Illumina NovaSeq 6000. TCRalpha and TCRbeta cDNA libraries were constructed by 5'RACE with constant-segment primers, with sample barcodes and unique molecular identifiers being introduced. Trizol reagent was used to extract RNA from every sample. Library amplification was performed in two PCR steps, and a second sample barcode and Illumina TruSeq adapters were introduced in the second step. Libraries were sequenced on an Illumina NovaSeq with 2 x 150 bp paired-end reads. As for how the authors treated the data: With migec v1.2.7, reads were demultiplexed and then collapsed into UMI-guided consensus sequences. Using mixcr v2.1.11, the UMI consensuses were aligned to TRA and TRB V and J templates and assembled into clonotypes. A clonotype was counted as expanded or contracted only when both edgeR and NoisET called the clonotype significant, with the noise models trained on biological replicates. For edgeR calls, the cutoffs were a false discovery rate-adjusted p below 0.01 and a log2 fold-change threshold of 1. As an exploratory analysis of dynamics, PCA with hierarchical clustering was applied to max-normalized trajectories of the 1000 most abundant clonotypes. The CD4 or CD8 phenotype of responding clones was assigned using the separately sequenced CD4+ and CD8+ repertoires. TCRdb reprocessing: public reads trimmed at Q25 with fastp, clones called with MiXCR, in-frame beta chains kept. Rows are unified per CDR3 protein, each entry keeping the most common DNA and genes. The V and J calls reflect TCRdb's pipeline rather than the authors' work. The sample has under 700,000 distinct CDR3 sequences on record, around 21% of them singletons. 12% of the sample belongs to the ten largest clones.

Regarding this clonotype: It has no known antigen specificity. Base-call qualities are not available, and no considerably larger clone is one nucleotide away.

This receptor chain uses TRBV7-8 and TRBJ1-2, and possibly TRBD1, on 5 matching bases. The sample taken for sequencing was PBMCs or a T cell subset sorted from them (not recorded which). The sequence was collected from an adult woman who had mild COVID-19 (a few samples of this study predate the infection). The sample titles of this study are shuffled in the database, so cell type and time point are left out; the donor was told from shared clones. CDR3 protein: CASSLGRVSRGDGYTF. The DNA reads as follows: TGTGCCAGCAGCTTAGGCAGGGTTAGTCGTGGAGATGGCTACACCTTC.